This T cell receptor (beta chain) is drawn from a study of vaccination effects on CD4 cells after COVID-19. Study details: Median timing of post-vaccine samples was 72 days after the second dose. General study findings and limits: Clones arising from infection and from vaccination showed marked clonal contraction late after vaccination.

Sequencing was performed with immunoSEQ multiplex PCR; in TCRdb, only in-frame clones are kept and a portion is missing. The table has 20,000 to 30,000 clones, 60% to 80% seen once. About this clone itself: Its antigen is not identified.

Antigen-specific CD4+ T cells were first expanded with viral peptide pools by the ViraFEST assay and only then sequenced. Subsequent to approximately 11 days of culture, CD4+ T cells were isolated. Participants were vaccinated with two doses of either the BNT162b2 or mRNA-1273 vaccine. Nucleocapsid antibodies were negative in the vaccine recipients, who had never had SARS-CoV-2 infection. A few million PBMC per well were cultured with around 10 IU/ml IL-2 and around 9.4 ug/ml peptides. Germline loops: CDR1 SEHNR, CDR2 FQNEAQ (reference sequence). Trimming left V 4 bases short and J 2 bases short, with 3 bases between. The CDR3 runs 11 residues.

V gene TRBV7-9 combines with J gene TRBJ2-7; D not resolved. The clonotype was recovered from a human donor who received a COVID-19 vaccine. This sample comprised CD4+ T cells from PBMCs cultured with SARS-CoV-2 spike peptides, obtained after COVID-19 vaccination. In DNA form, the CDR3 reads TGTGCCAGCAGCTATACCTACGAGCAGTACTTC. Protein sequence: CASSYTYEQYF.